These 27 T cell receptor beta chains came from one sample sequenced in a study of T cells in Graves' hyperthyroidism and ophthalmopathy. TCR beta CDR3 region amplification was performed from RNA transcripts. The TCR CDR3 was amplified in a first-round RT-PCR using the HTBI primer set. TCRdb analysed the multiplex PCR reads with MiXCR anew, one entry per CDR3 protein. The data hold 300,000 to 400,000 distinct CDR3 sequences, with about 15% observed a single time. Sequencing was performed on blood. The receptors derive from a woman between 55 and 75 years old with Graves' hyperthyroidism.

The chain combines TRBV13 with TRBJ2-7, with unresolved D. Germline-derived CDR1 and CDR2 are PRHDT and FYEKMQ (reference sequence). The CDR3 totals 15 residues. Trimming stripped 3 bases from V and 2 bases from J, with 14 bases between. CDR3 nucleotide sequence: TGTGCCAGCAGCTTTAAACTCACCGGCCCCTACGAGCAGTACTTC. This encodes CASSFKLTGPYEQYF.

This clonotype came up many times. V usage is TRBV5-1 and J usage is TRBJ2-1, with a weak D call TRBD2 (5 bases). CDR3 length equals 18 residues. Germline V lookup: CDR1 SGHRS, CDR2 YFSETQ. Trimming removed 4 bases from V and 1 base from J, with 21 bases in between. In nucleotides, the CDR3 is TGCGCCAGCAGCGCGCTGCCCCGTGGCGGGTGGTCCTACAATGAGCAGTTCTTC. Translation: CASSALPRGGWSYNEQFF.

In its sample, this clonotype was seen many times. The V gene is TRBV3-1, the J gene TRBJ1-4, with TRBD1 as a possible D gene (5 bases). Deletions cut 1 base from V and 8 bases from J, with 14 bases between. The CDR3 sequence is 15 residues long. From germline, CDR1 is LGHDT and CDR2 YNNKEL (reference sequence). CDR3 loop: CASSQGRQPGEKLFF. CDR3 sequence (DNA): TGTGCCAGCAGCCAAGGCCGTCAACCAGGGGAAAAACTGTTTTTT.

The chain is built from TRBV28 and TRBJ2-7; 8 bases are shared with TRBD2. Germline lookup yields CDR1 MDHEN and CDR2 SYDVKM. The CDR3 extends over 16 amino acids. V lost 6 bases and J lost 4; bases outside the gene matches: 14. The CDR3 DNA is TGTGCCAGCAGACCCTCGGGTCCGGGAGGGGGGTACGAGCAGTACTTC. Its protein product is CASRPSGPGGGYEQYF.

The CDR3: CASSSGVAGVSTQYF. The CDR3 nucleotides read TGTGCCAGCAGCTCCGGGGTAGCGGGAGTTTCGACCCAGTACTTC. The chain employs TRBV2 and TRBJ2-5; 9 bases are a match to TRBD2. Trimming removed 6 bases from V and 7 bases from J; junction bases left unmatched: 12. The CDR3 totals 15 residues. Germline V CDR1 and CDR2: SNHLY, FYNNEI. The full variable domain, with the rest looked up from reference TRBV2 and TRBJ2-5, is EPEVTQTPSHQVTQMGQEVILRCVPISNHLYFYWYRQILGQKVEFLVSFYNNEISEKSEIFDDQFSVERPDGSNFTLKIRSTKLEDSAMYFCASSSGVAGVSTQYFGPGTRLLVL.

In this sample, this clonotype turned up many times. The rearrangement uses TRBV12-3 or TRBV12-4 and TRBJ2-1; 8 bases map to TRBD2. The CDR3 totals 15 residues. The trim removed 6 bases at V and 6 bases at J, leaving 10 bases unmatched. CDR3 residues: CASSPPGGGGNEQFF. CDR3 DNA sequence: TGTGCCAGCAGCCCCCCGGGGGGGGGGGGCAATGAGCAGTTCTTC.

J is TRBJ2-7 and V is TRBV11-3, with 13 bases matching TRBD2. Trimming at V came to 5 bases and at J to 2 bases, leaving 6 bases not matched to a gene. Germline values: CDR1 SGHNT, CDR2 YENEEA. The CDR3 runs to 16 residues. The CDR3 nucleotides are TGTGCCAGCAGCCCCGGACTAGCGGGAGCGGCCTACGAGCAGTACTTC. Protein sequence: CASSPGLAGAAYEQYF.

This clonotype was picked up many times. The V and J genes are TRBV11-3 and TRBJ2-1; 7 bases are a match to TRBD2. CDR1 and CDR2 (germline): SGHNT, YENEEA. CDR3 size: 13 residues. V shed 1 base, J shed 12 bases, and the junction held 6 bases outside the gene matches. CDR3 residues: CASSLGGAGRQFF. CDR3 bases: TGTGCCAGCAGCTTAGGTGGAGCGGGAAGGCAGTTCTTC.

This clonotype came up many times. The rearrangement uses TRBV18 and TRBJ2-4; TRBD2 agrees at 7 bases. V was clipped by 3 bases and J by 5 bases; unmatched bases: 13. The CDR3 length is 17 residues. From germline, CDR1 is KGHSH and CDR2 LQKENI. The DNA for the CDR3 is TGTGCCAGCTCACCTCCCGGGAGGACCAGCGGCCAAAACATTCAGTACTTC. Its protein is CASSPPGRTSGQNIQYF. The variable domain in full, with the rest retrieved from reference TRBV18 and TRBJ2-4, is NAGVMQNPRHLVRRRGQEARLRCSPMKGHSHVYWYRQLPEEGLKFMVYLQKENIIDESGMPKERFSAEFPKEGPSILRIQQVVRGDSAAYFCASSPPGRTSGQNIQYFGAGTRLSVL.

A note on this clonotype: This may be a read error: a much more frequent sequence differs by one nucleotide. The chain recombines TRBV18 with TRBJ1-3, with D possibly being TRBD1 (5 bases). There are 12 residues in the CDR3. Per the germline V gene, CDR1 is KGHSH and CDR2 is LQKENI. This CDR3 is CARSTGTDTIYF. CDR3 sequence (DNA): TGTGCCCGCTCAACCGGGACCGACACCATATATTTT.

This clonotype has a count of ten or more. The chain employs TRBV24-1 and TRBJ2-1; TRBD2 aligns across 13 bases. Germline CDR1 and CDR2: KGHDR and SFDVKD. CDR3 length equals 17 residues. J gave up 5 bases and V 4 bases, and 7 bases lay outside the gene matches. The CDR3 region is CATSDPGLAGTNNEQFF. Here the CDR3 DNA reads TGTGCCACCAGTGACCCGGGACTAGCGGGGACTAACAATGAGCAGTTCTTC.

There are many counts of this clonotype. The V gene is TRBV15, the J gene TRBJ1-1, with D tentatively TRBD1 (5 bases). V gave up 1 base and J gave up 4 bases, with 13 bases separating them. This CDR3 has 15 residues. Looked up from germline, CDR1 is LNHNV and CDR2 is YYDKDF (reference sequence). The CDR3 protein is CATSRGGFGGTEAFF. CDR3 bases: TGTGCCACCAGCAGAGGGGGATTTGGGGGCACTGAAGCTTTCTTT.

This clonotype was counted a few times. This chain uses TRBV19 with TRBJ2-7, with D possibly TRBD1 on 5 matching bases. Per the germline V gene, CDR1 is LNHDA and CDR2 is SQIVND (reference sequence). Trimming cost V 4 bases and J 3 bases, with 10 bases left between them. This CDR3 has 13 residues. The CDR3 loop reads CASSTRQNYEQYF. The CDR3 DNA sequence: TGTGCCAGTAGTACCAGACAGAACTACGAGCAGTACTTC.

The sample holds many counts of this clonotype. The V gene is TRBV11-2, the J gene TRBJ2-1; 10 nucleotides match TRBD2. V shed 1 base and J 9 bases; nucleotides not matched to a gene: 6. Germline CDR1 and CDR2: SGHAT and FQNNGV. The CDR3 sequence is 15 residues long. The CDR3 here is CASSLVGLAGVEQFF. CDR3 DNA: TGTGCCAGCAGCTTAGTTGGGCTAGCGGGAGTTGAGCAGTTCTTC. The entire variable domain, with the rest obtained from reference TRBV11-2 and TRBJ2-1, is as follows: EAGVAQSPRYKIIEKRQSVAFWCNPISGHATLYWYQQILGQGPKLLIQFQNNGVVDDSQLPKDRFSAERLKGVDSTLKIQPAKLEDSAVYLCASSLVGLAGVEQFFGPGTRLTVL.

With regard to this clonotype: One end of the junction varies from germline; a read error may be responsible. The chain has TRBV12-3 or TRBV12-4 and TRBJ1-1, with D perhaps TRBD1 (5 bases). The CDR3 has 13 residues. The CDR3 region has the DNA TGTGCCAGCAGTCGTAGGGGATTTACTGGAGCTTTCTTT. This encodes CASSRRGFTGAFF.

The sample holds many counts of this clonotype. The chain uses TRBV2 and TRBJ2-7; D call uncertain. With 5 bases removed from V and 2 bases from J, the gap between germline ends came to 10 bases. Germline V gives CDR1 SNHLY, CDR2 FYNNEI. CDR3 size: 13 residues. The CDR3 region has the DNA TGTGCCAGCAGTCAGACCGACACCTACGAGCAGTACTTC. Its translation is CASSQTDTYEQYF.

The rearrangement links TRBV4-1 to TRBJ1-2; the match to TRBD1 covers 7 bases. The CDR3 runs to 14 residues. With 1 base clipped from V and 4 bases from J, the junction kept 3 bases outside the gene matches. Germline assignment: CDR1 MGHRA and CDR2 YSYEKL. Here the CDR3 reads CASSQVGQLYGYTF. The CDR3, as DNA: TGCGCCAGCAGCCAAGTGGGACAGCTCTATGGCTACACCTTC.

The chain joins TRBV7-9 to TRBJ2-7; a possible D gene is TRBD2 (5 bases). Trimming removed 2 bases at V and 3 bases at J, with 14 bases between. Germline-derived CDR1 and CDR2 are SEHNR and FQNEAQ (reference sequence). The CDR3 covers 15 residues. This CDR3 reads CASSLFRLEGYEQYF. Written as DNA, the CDR3 is TGTGCCAGCAGCTTATTTCGGCTAGAGGGCTACGAGCAGTACTTC.

The chain recombines TRBV5-8 with TRBJ2-7; tentatively, D is TRBD2 (5 bases). V lost 0 bases and J lost 7, with 11 bases in between. Germline V gene lookup returns CDR1 SGHTS and CDR2 YDEGEE. This CDR3 region has 13 residues. The CDR3 DNA is TGTGCCAGCAGCTTGGGCTGGACTGGGGAGCAGTACTTC. The encoded protein is CASSLGWTGEQYF.

This clonotype was seen only a few times. The V gene is TRBV27, the J gene TRBJ2-5; 8 bases align to TRBD1. With 8 bases clipped from V and 1 base from J, the junction kept 9 bases outside the gene matches. CDR3 length: 15 amino acids. CDR1 and CDR2 from the germline V gene are MNHEY and SMNVEV (reference sequence). The CDR3 region has the DNA TGTGCCAGCTCCGGGACAGGTGCTACCCAAGAGACCCAGTACTTC. This codes for CASSGTGATQETQYF.

The chain has TRBV29-1 and TRBJ1-2, with D perhaps matching TRBD1 (6 bases). Per the germline V gene, CDR1 is SQVTM and CDR2 is ANQGSEA. The CDR3 loop spans 12 amino acids. As DNA, the CDR3 is TGCAACGCCGAGGACAGCATATATGGCTACACCTTC. Translating gives CNAEDSIYGYTF.

About this clonotype itself: Given a much more abundant clone one base away, this may be a read error. The chain employs TRBV6-1 and TRBJ2-5; 11 bases agree with TRBD2. The CDR3 totals 16 residues. Germline V CDR1 and CDR2: MNHNS, SASEGT. The trim removed 6 bases at V and 4 bases at J, leaving 10 bases unmatched. The CDR3 reads CASRPETSGNRETQYF. For the CDR3, the DNA is TGTGCCAGCAGACCTGAGACTAGCGGGAATCGAGAGACCCAGTACTTC.

This clonotype was detected many times. The genes are TRBV11-2 and TRBJ2-1; 7 bases are a match to TRBD1. Per the germline V gene, CDR1 is SGHAT and CDR2 is FQNNGV. V shed 3 bases, J shed 7 bases, and the junction held 12 bases outside the gene matches. The CDR3 is made up of 16 amino acids. As DNA, the CDR3 is TGTGCCAGCAGCTTGAGGACAGGTCGGGGATTAAATGAGCAGTTCTTC. It codes for CASSLRTGRGLNEQFF.

This clonotype appeared many times. This chain connects TRBV7-9 to TRBJ2-1; D may correspond to TRBD1 or TRBD2 (5 bases each). This CDR3 has 13 residues. CDR1 and CDR2 (germline): SEHNR, FQNEAQ (reference sequence). V dropped 5 bases and J dropped 5 bases, with 10 bases sitting between them. CDR3 nucleotides: TGTGCCAGCAGCGTCCAGGGAGACAATGAGCAGTTCTTC. Amino acid sequence: CASSVQGDNEQFF. Looking up the rest from reference TRBV7-9 and TRBJ2-1 gives the full variable domain: DTGVSQNPRHKITKRGQNVTFRCDPISEHNRLYWYRQTLGQGPEFLTYFQNEAQLEKSRLLSDRFSAERPKGSFSTLEIQRTEQGDSAMYLCASSVQGDNEQFFGPGTRLTVL.

The sample holds a few counts of this clonotype. The genes are TRBV6-1 and TRBJ2-1; 10 bases align to TRBD2. V was pared by 5 bases and J by 2 bases, with 12 bases of the junction left unmatched. The germline V gene has CDR1 MNHNS and CDR2 SASEGT. The CDR3 spans 18 residues. DNA of the CDR3: TGTGCCAGCAGTACAGGGGATCTAGCGGGAGTCCCCTACAATGAGCAGTTCTTC. Translation: CASSTGDLAGVPYNEQFF.

About this clonotype: This may arise from a read error, as a much more abundant clone is one base away. V is TRBV7-9 and J is TRBJ1-5; 10 nucleotides align to TRBD1. Germline V gives CDR1 SEHNR, CDR2 FQNEAQ (reference sequence). Trimming took 1 base from V and 5 from J; bases not matched to a gene: 2. This CDR3 comprises 15 residues. In nucleotides, the CDR3 is TGTGCCAGCAGCTTAGGGGGGACAGGGGATCAGCCCCAGCATTTT. Translated, it gives CASSLGGTGDQPQHF.

This clonotype was found many times. The rearrangement links TRBV18 to TRBJ1-1, with D possibly TRBD1 on 5 matching bases. The germline V gene encodes CDR1 KGHSH and CDR2 LQKENI. CDR3 length: 16 residues. The V and J ends lost 8 bases and 5 bases respectively, with 24 bases between them. This CDR3 is CASAQGSTAGKTEAFF. As DNA, the CDR3 is TGTGCCAGCGCTCAGGGATCGACCGCGGGGAAAACTGAAGCTTTCTTT.